This T cell receptor (beta chain) was captured in a study of early T cells in non-severe SARS-CoV-2 infection. Across the study: Chains were unpaired, as sequencing was done on bulk RNA from unsorted whole blood. The study's findings and limits: Clonotype matching in VDJdb favored anti-spike CD8 responses and did not capture private and CD4 specificities.

To note about this clonotype: The antigen remains unidentified.

Tagging with unique molecular identifiers was applied to individual cDNA molecules. From the 5' RACE reads, TCRdb called clonotypes with MiXCR, one entry per CDR3 protein. The table lists around 62,000 distinct CDR3 sequences, over 10% of them singletons, with under 4% in the top ten. Looked up from germline, CDR1 is MNHEY and CDR2 is SMNVEV (reference sequence). The CDR3 is made up of 16 amino acids. J lost 1 base, V lost 5 bases, and 11 bases had no gene match. The clonotype was recovered from an adult who was a healthcare worker with PCR-confirmed SARS-CoV-2 infection or an uninfected control (not recorded which). Source material: whole blood. This rearrangement joins TRBV27 to TRBJ2-7; 7 bases map to TRBD1. The CDR3 nucleotides read TGTGCCAGCAGTCCCCTCGACAGGGAAAATTCCTACGAGCAGTACTTC. Amino acid sequence: CASSPLDRENSYEQYF.